One TCR beta chain is described in this entry. This sample is part of a study of beta chain features in type 1 diabetes. The CDR3 totals 12 residues. The junction had 3 bases not matched to a gene; V was cut back by 7 bases and J by 3 bases. Germline lookup yields CDR1 SQVTM and CDR2 ANQGSEA. cDNA synthesis used the whole RNA isolate, giving expressed TCRB sequences. Assay: immunoSEQ multiplex PCR; the TCRdb copy retains only in-frame clones and omits some. The table records 350,000 to 450,000 clones, around 13% of them present only once. The V and J genes are TRBV29-1 and TRBJ2-3, with TRBD2 matching over 8 bases. Sequences were obtained from naive CD4+ T cells from blood. The TCR was taken from a man aged 25 to 45 in good health. The CDR3 protein is CSGGGWTDTQYF. The CDR3, as DNA: TGCAGCGGCGGGGGGTGGACAGATACGCAGTATTTT.